This T cell receptor beta chain was documented in a study of T cells after yellow fever vaccination (dated by TCRdb to the late 2010s). Broadly, across the study: The SMART-Seq v4 Ultra Low Input RNA kit was used to prepare libraries from fractions with low cell numbers. Bulk TCR alpha and beta repertoires were sequenced longitudinally to track T-cell clones before and after primary and booster YFV17D yellow fever vaccination. Two healthy male donors, one aged 18 to 29 and one aged 30 to 40 years, were included in the cohort. Bulk PBMC replicates and cell subsets were isolated from blood drawn at multiple timepoints before and after both primary and secondary immunization. Here is what the overall study found, with its caveats: A small share of clonotypes was detected in both CD4 and CD8 compartments, with the overlap likely arising from convergent recombination. Because abundant contaminating clonotypes from the bulk population could be contained in FACS-sorted repertoires, computational filtering was required. Most clones expanded after primary vaccination were re-detected after the booster (almost 98% of CD4 and around 88% of CD8), suggesting broad memory maintenance. The secondary T-cell response was weaker than the primary response but faster, peaking on day 5 instead of day 15. Because only two donors were included in the study, the extent to which the findings can be generalized is limited.

From cysteine to phenylalanine, the CDR3 is 17 amino acids long. The read is trimmed to its CDR3 DNA, 51 bases read in frame from base 1. From a lookup of the germline V gene (reference sequence), CDR1 and CDR2 are DFQATT and SNEGSKA. The trim is 0 bases for V and 3 bases for J, with a gap of 18 bases between the germline ends. Worth noting for this clonotype: There is no known antigen for this receptor. There are no base qualities to consult, and no much larger clone falls within one base.

Interpreted using the paper, the treatment or condition label stands for: live attenuated yellow fever vaccine strain. At every blood-draw timepoint, two biological replicates of bulk PBMCs were collected. A standard Ficoll-Paque protocol was used to isolate PBMCs from peripheral blood. RNA was extracted with TriZol from bulk PBMCs, CD4 and CD8 fractions, and dextramer-positive and dextramer-negative fractions. TCR cDNA was made using 5'RACE template switching, a step that added a universal primer site and unique molecular identifiers. cDNA synthesis was primed from both the TCR alpha and TCR beta constant segments. Library amplification involved two PCR steps, and the second step added sample barcodes and sequencing adapters. Sequencing of libraries was performed on Illumina HiSeq 2500 (2x100 bp) or NovaSeq (2x150 bp). The authors' analysis ran thus. MIGEC was used to demultiplex reads and collapse the reads into UMI consensus sequences, and MiXCR was used for V(D)J alignment. Using edgeR on replicate PBMC samples, clonotypes were called vaccine-responding if FDR was below 0.01 and the log2 fold change was above 5 up to day 15. Each bulk clonotype received a CD4 or CD8 identity based on whether the sequenced CD4 or CD8 repertoire contained that clonotype at higher abundance. TCRdb handled the public reads itself, with Q25 trimming in fastp and clone calling in MiXCR, and kept productive beta chains. Identical CDR3 protein sequences are pooled into one entry, listed with their most common genes and DNA. The V and J calls were not made by the authors but by TCRdb's processing. The sample data list about 630,000 distinct CDR3 sequences, and approximately 13% of these were observed just once. Of the sample, more than 13% falls within the top ten clones.

This receptor was taken from a man younger than 45 who received the YFV17D yellow fever vaccine. The sample here was PBMCs, taken on the day of the yellow fever booster vaccination. Rearrangement joined TRBV20-1 to TRBJ2-4, with TRBD2 perhaps the D gene, on 5 matching bases. The DNA is TGCAGTGCTAGAGATCATCAGTCTAGCTGGGGCAAAAACATTCAGTACTTC. Translation gives CSARDHQSSWGKNIQYF.